This TCR beta chain was documented in a study of beta chain features in type 1 diabetes. The authors reverse transcribed all of the isolated RNA, so sequencing captured expressed TCRB transcripts. TCRdb's copy holds only in-frame clones and misses some; the assay was immunoSEQ multiplex PCR. This sample has 300,000 to 350,000 clones, with roughly 8% found just once. A CD45RO/CCR7/CD25/CD127/CD95/CD27 panel sorted naive, central memory, regulatory and stem cell-like memory CD4+ cells. All of the sorted populations showed purity greater than 98%. CDR3 length: 14 amino acids. The ends were cut back, 4 bases at V and 5 bases at J, with 14 bases in the middle. The germline gives CDR1 ENHRY, CDR2 SYGVKD. In its sample, this clone was seen many times. The antigen is unknown. Study observations and caveats: In cDNA sequencing, cells with high TCR expression could be over-represented. A PCR bias possibly favoring shorter templates would apply equally to patients and controls.

This clonotype was sampled from a woman in her late teens or twenties in good health. Sequencing input: central memory CD4+ T cells from blood. The chain combines TRBV10-3 with TRBJ1-1; D might be TRBD1 (6 bases). This CDR3 is CAISAGDFDTEAFF. The CDR3 region has the DNA TGTGCCATCAGTGCAGGGGATTTCGATACTGAAGCTTTCTTT.